The T cell receptor beta chain under discussion was sequenced for a study of T cell changes during pregnancy in multiple sclerosis. Assay used: immunoSEQ multiplex PCR; TCRdb lists only in-frame clones, some missing. The table lists around 45,000 clones, roughly nine tenths of them singletons. Germline values: CDR1 GTSNPN, CDR2 SVGIG (reference sequence). The CDR3 has 16 amino acids. Trimming removed 0 bases from V and 5 bases from J, with 17 bases in between. The rearrangement joins TRBV30 to TRBJ1-5; D is unclear. This sequence was found in a female donor with multiple sclerosis, enrolled in a pregnancy study. The sequencing here drew on CD4+ T cells from peripheral blood mononuclear cells, taken before pregnancy. The CDR3 coding sequence is TGTGCCTGGAGTGTACCCTGGAGACCCCATTATCAGCCCCAGCATTTT. As protein: CAWSVPWRPHYQPQHF.